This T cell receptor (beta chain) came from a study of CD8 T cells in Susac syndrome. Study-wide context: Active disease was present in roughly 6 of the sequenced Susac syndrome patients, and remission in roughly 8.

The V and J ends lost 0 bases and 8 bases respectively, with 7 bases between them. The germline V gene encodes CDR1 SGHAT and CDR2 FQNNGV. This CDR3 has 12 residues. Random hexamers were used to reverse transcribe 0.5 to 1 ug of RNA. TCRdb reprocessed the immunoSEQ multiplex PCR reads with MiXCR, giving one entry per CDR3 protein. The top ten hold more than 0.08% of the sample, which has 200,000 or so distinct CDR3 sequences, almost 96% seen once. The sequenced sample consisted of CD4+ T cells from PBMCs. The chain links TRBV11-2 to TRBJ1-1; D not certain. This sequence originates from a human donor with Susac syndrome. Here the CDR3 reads CASSLDRGEAFF. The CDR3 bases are TGTGCCAGCAGCTTAGACCGCGGCGAAGCTTTCTTT.